The entry below gives a single T cell receptor beta chain sequence along with its context. A Seattle source enrolled patients during active infection and followed them longitudinally. This sample is part of a study of blood T cell repertoires in COVID-19. Study information: Material from acute and convalescent COVID-19 was sourced from the United States, Italy and Spain. Sources were T cells, B-cell-depleted T cells, or PBMCs; the material itself was cDNA or gDNA.

Germline-derived CDR1 and CDR2 are MNHEY and SVGAGI. V lost 6 bases and J lost 3, with 11 bases in between. The CDR3 extends over 14 amino acids. Study processing details: Estimated nucleated cell counts came from reference gene primer amplification. Assay used: immunoSEQ multiplex PCR; TCRdb lists only in-frame clones, some missing. V and J calls plus clone size are reproduced from that table; the DNA served to infer D and trimming. The sample has 250,000 to 350,000 clones, approximately 83% seen once. Sequencing input: peripheral blood. The sequence was collected from a person in their 70s with COVID-19, enrolled during active disease. The gene calls are TRBV6-5 and TRBJ2-2, with a tentative D call TRBD2 (5 bases). In DNA form, the CDR3 reads TGTGCCAGCAGAACTAGGAGTGACACCGGGGAGCTGTTTTTT. Protein product: CASRTRSDTGELFF.